The T cell receptor (beta chain) described here comes from a study of CD8+CD57+ T cells in acquired aplastic anemia. Researchers used genomic DNA as the template to profile TCR beta VDJ and CDR3. Each CDR3 protein gets one entry after TCRdb re-called the reads with MiXCR. Found here are about 120,000 distinct CDR3 sequences, 55% to 70% of them singletons; the top ten hold roughly 29%. Germline V CDR1 and CDR2: SEHNR, FQNEAQ (reference sequence). The CDR3 runs 12 residues. V lost 4 bases and J lost 7, with 11 bases in between. Patients picked for sequencing had shown CD8+CD57+ cell expansion detected by flow cytometry. Patients uniformly had severe acquired aplastic anemia.

The sequencing sample was made of sorted CD4+, CD8+, or CD8+CD57+ T cells (not recorded which) from PBMCs. This sequence was found in a human donor with aplastic anemia. V usage is TRBV7-9 and J usage is TRBJ2-7; D gene unclear. CDR3 in DNA: TGTGCCAGCAGCTATCGTGATTGGGAGCAGTACTTC. Translation gives CASSYRDWEQYF.